Listed below are T cell receptor beta chains from one sample, sequenced in a study of CD8+CD57+ T cells in acquired aplastic anemia. TCRdb passed the reads through MiXCR, listing each CDR3 protein once. Altogether about 210,000 distinct CDR3 sequences are present, 34% being singletons, with the ten largest covering 1.1%. The sample consisted of sorted CD4+, CD8+, or CD8+CD57+ T cells (not recorded which) from PBMCs. The receptors shown here come from a human donor in good health, serving as a control. Both conserved end residues are part of each CDR3. D genes are given only for firm matches. A clone size is listed for some rows: how often the clone was seen (once, few, many), or a class if it is expanded.

D gene | J gene | V gene | clone size | CDR3 DNA | CDR3 protein
TRBD2 | TRBJ2-5 | TRBV5-4 | NA | TGTGCCAGCAGCTTGGCGGGACTAGCGGGAGGCGAGACCCAGTACTTC | CASSLAGLAGGETQYF
NA | TRBJ1-2 | TRBV15 | many | TGTGCCACCAGCCCCGGGGGGGCTTCTAACTATGGCTACACCTTC | CATSPGGASNYGYTF
NA | TRBJ2-1 | TRBV9 | many | TGTGCCAGCAGCGGATGGTGGGGGAGCTCCTACAATGAGCAGTTCTTC | CASSGWWGSSYNEQFF
NA | TRBJ1-6 | TRBV2 | NA | TGTGCCAGCAGGGACAGCCCATTTTTTTCACCCCTCCACTTT | CASRDSPFFSPLHF
TRBD1 | TRBJ2-1 | TRBV10-1 | NA | TGCGCCAGCAGTACCGGGACAGGTTACAATGAGCAGTTCTTC | CASSTGTGYNEQFF
TRBD2 | TRBJ2-3 | TRBV2 | many | TGTGCCAGCAGTGAACCGGGAGCGGGAACAGATACGCAGTATTTT | CASSEPGAGTDTQYF
NA | TRBJ1-1 | TRBV7-9 | many | TGTGCCAGCAGTTTAAGAGGGGGTGACACTGAAGCTTTCTTT | CASSLRGGDTEAFF
TRBD1 | TRBJ1-5 | TRBV25-1 | many | TGTGCCACCGGTTGGGACAGGGTAAGAAATCAGCCCCAGCATTTT | CATGWDRVRNQPQHF
TRBD2 | TRBJ2-5 | TRBV20-1 | NA | TGCAGTGCCCCCTGGGGGGGGGGGCAGTACTTC | CSAPWGGGQYF
NA | TRBJ2-5 | TRBV7-2 | NA | TGTGCCAGCAGCCATGAGCTGAAGACCCAGTACTTC | CASSHELKTQYF
NA | TRBJ2-2 | TRBV6-9 | NA | TGTGCCAGCAGTTTCCGGGACCGGGGGCCCGGGGAGCTGTTTTTT | CASSFRDRGPGELFF
NA | TRBJ2-1 | TRBV2 | NA | TGTGCCAGCAGCCAAGTCGTGGGATTAGGGAACAATGAGCAGTTCTTC | CASSQVVGLGNNEQFF
TRBD1 | TRBJ1-2 | TRBV3-1 | few | TGTGCCAGCAGCCAAGCAATAAAACAGGGGTACTACACCTTC | CASSQAIKQGYYTF
TRBD1 | TRBJ2-7 | TRBV7-2 | many | TGTGCCAGCAGCGGACAGGGGTTGACCGAGCAGTACTTC | CASSGQGLTEQYF
TRBD1 | TRBJ1-3 | TRBV6-6 | few | TGTGCCAGCAGTTATGGGACAGGGAGCTCTGGAAACACCATATATTTT | CASSYGTGSSGNTIYF
NA | TRBJ1-2 | TRBV9 | NA | TGTGCCAGCAGCGTAGGGGGACGCCTCCCATCCTATGGCTACACCTTC | CASSVGGRLPSYGYTF
TRBD1 | TRBJ1-4 | TRBV20-1 | NA | TGCAGTGCTAGAGAAGGGGGCGATGAAAAACTGTCTTTT | CSAREGGDEKLSF
TRBD1 | TRBJ1-2 | TRBV2 | many | TGTGCCAGCAGCGGACAGGGGGCTCTGGTTGGCTACACCTTC | CASSGQGALVGYTF
NA | TRBJ2-6 | TRBV7-9 | many | TGTGCCAGCACCAGATCCTCTGGGGCCAACGTCCTGACTTTC | CASTRSSGANVLTF
TRBD1 | TRBJ1-1 | TRBV12-3/TRBV12-4 | many | TGTGCCAGCAGGGACCGGGACAGGGACACTGAAGCTTTCTTT | CASRDRDRDTEAFF
TRBD1 | TRBJ1-2 | TRBV5-1 | few | TGCGCCAGCAGCACACCCCAGGCGGACAGGACTACTAACTATGGCTACACCTTC | CASSTPQADRTTNYGYTF
TRBD1 | TRBJ1-2 | TRBV19 | many | TGTGCCAGTAGTCGACAGGGAAGAGGGGGCTATGGCTACACCTTC | CASSRQGRGGYGYTF
TRBD2 | TRBJ2-3 | TRBV19 | NA | TGTGCCAGTAGTAGCTCCCTAGCGGGGAGCGCAGATACGCAGTATTTT | CASSSSLAGSADTQYF